The clone carrying this T cell receptor beta chain has at least ten counts. The data stem from a study of T cells in Graves' hyperthyroidism and ophthalmopathy. Germline V gives CDR1 GTSNPN, CDR2 SVGIG (reference sequence). There are 14 residues in the CDR3. V lost 0 bases, J lost 2 bases, and 10 bases lay in between. Thyroid ultrasound, orbital computed tomography, clinical symptoms, and serum thyroxine and TRAb underpinned diagnoses. Amplification of TCR beta CDR3 regions was performed using RNA transcripts as template. During a first-round RT-PCR of the TCR CDR3, the HTBI primer set was used. MiXCR, applied by TCRdb to the multiplex PCR reads, yields one record per CDR3 protein. The sample has hundreds of thousands of distinct CDR3 sequences, approximately 15% seen once.

This chain joins TRBV30 and TRBJ1-1; D not resolved. The material sequenced was blood. The TCR sequence derives from a woman aged 30 to 39 with Graves' hyperthyroidism that later progressed to Graves' ophthalmopathy. The CDR3 bases are TGTGCCTGGAGTGTACCGGGATACAACACTGAAGCTTTCTTT. Its translation: CAWSVPGYNTEAFF.